This T cell receptor (beta chain) came from a study of blood T cell repertoires in COVID-19. Only in-frame clones appear in the TCRdb table, and some are missing; sequencing was by immunoSEQ multiplex PCR. Found here are 290,000 or so clones, 80% to 85% of them singletons; the top ten hold approximately 5%. The V segment lost 4 bases and the J segment 3 bases; nucleotides outside the gene matches: 9. The CDR3 contains 17 residues. Germline V gives CDR1 SGHVS, CDR2 FQNEAQ. The receptor was derived from a middle-aged man who had been exposed to COVID-19. The sample comprised PBMCs or T cells enriched from blood (not recorded which). This sequence joins TRBV7-8 and TRBJ2-1, with 10 bases aligning to TRBD2. DNA for the CDR3: TGTGCCAGCAGCTCTAAACCTAGCGGGAGCGTCTACAATGAGCAGTTCTTC. This sequence encodes CASSSKPSGSVYNEQFF.